Below, one TCR beta chain is given with its context. The sample belongs to a study of technical replicates of blood from a few donors. This CDR3 has 16 residues. The germline V gene has CDR1 MGHRA and CDR2 YSYEKL. V dropped 5 bases and J dropped 1; count of bases not matched to a gene: 6. TCRdb's table, derived via immunoSEQ multiplex PCR, lists solely in-frame clones and lacks some. Of 80,000 to 100,000 clones listed, approximately 96% were seen once; the top ten hold about 0.36%. This receptor was identified in a human donor in good health. The chain recombines TRBV4-1 with TRBJ2-3, with 10 bases matching TRBD2. The sample consisted of T cells isolated from PBMCs. This CDR3 reads CASSLRGLAGTDTQYF. The CDR3 coding sequence is TGCGCCAGCAGCTTAAGAGGACTAGCGGGCACAGATACGCAGTATTTT.